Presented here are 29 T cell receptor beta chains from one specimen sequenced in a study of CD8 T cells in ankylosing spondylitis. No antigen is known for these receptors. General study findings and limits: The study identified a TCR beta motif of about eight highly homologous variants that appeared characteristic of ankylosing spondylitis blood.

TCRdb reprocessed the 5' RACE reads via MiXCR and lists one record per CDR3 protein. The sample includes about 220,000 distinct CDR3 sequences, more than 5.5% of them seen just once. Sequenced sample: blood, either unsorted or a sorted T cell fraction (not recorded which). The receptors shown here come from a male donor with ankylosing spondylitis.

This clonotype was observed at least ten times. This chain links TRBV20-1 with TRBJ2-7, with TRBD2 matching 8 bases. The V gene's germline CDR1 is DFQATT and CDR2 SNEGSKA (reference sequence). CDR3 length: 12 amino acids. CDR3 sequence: CRTLAEGHEQYF. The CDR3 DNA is TGCAGGACACTAGCGGAGGGTCACGAGCAGTACTTC.

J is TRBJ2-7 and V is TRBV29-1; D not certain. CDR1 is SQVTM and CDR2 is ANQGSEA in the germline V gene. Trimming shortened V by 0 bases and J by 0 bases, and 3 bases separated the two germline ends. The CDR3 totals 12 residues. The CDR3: CSVEDNSYEQYF. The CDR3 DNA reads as TGCAGCGTTGAAGACAACTCCTACGAGCAGTACTTC.

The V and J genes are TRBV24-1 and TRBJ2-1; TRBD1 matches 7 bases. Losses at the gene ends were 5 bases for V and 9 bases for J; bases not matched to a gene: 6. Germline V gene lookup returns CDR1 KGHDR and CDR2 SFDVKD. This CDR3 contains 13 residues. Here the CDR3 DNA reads TGTGCCACCAGTGGAGACAGGGCGGGTGAGCAGTTCTTC. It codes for CATSGDRAGEQFF.

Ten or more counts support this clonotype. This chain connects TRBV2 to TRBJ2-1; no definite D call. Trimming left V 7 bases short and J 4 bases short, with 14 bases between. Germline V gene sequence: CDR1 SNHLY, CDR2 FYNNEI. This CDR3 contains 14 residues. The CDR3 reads CASTSNSFYNEQFF. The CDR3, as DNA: TGTGCCAGCACCTCGAACAGTTTTTACAATGAGCAGTTCTTC.

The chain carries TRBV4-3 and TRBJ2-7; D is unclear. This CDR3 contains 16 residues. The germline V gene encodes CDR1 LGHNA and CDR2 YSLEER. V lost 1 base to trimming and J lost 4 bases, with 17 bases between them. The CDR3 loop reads CASSQVVEIPFYEQYF. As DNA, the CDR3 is TGCGCCAGCAGCCAAGTTGTAGAGATACCGTTTTACGAGCAGTACTTC.

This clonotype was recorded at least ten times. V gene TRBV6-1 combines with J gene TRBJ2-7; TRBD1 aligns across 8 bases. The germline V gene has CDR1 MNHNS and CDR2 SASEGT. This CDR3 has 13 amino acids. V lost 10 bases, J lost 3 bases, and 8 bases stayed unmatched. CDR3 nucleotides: TGTGCCACCTGGACAGGGAACCGCTACGAGCAGTACTTC. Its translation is CATWTGNRYEQYF.

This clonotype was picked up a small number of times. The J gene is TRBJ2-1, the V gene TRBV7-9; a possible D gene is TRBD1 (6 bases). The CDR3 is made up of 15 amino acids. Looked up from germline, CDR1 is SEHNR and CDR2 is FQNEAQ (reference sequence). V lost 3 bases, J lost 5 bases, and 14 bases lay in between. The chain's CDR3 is CASSFITGRNNEQFF. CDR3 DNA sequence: TGTGCCAGCAGCTTCATCACAGGGAGAAACAATGAGCAGTTCTTC.

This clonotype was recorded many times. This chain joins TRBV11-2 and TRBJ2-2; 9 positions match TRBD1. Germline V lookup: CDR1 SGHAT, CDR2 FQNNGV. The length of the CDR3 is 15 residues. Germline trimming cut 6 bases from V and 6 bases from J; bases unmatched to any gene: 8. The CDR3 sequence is CASRPDRGNPGELFF. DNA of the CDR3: TGTGCCAGCAGACCGGACAGGGGTAACCCCGGGGAGCTGTTTTTT.

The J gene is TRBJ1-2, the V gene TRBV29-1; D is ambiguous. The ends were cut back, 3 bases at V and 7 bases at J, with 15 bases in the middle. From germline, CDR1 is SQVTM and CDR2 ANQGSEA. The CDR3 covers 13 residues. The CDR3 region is CSVEGGEKGGYTF. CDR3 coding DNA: TGCAGCGTTGAGGGTGGGGAGAAGGGTGGCTACACCTTC.

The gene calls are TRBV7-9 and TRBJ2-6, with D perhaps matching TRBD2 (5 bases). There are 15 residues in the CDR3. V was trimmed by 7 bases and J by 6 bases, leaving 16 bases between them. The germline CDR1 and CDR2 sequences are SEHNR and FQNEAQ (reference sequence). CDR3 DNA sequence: TGTGCCAGCATGAGGAAGGGAGATGAGGCCAACGTCCTGACTTTC. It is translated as CASMRKGDEANVLTF. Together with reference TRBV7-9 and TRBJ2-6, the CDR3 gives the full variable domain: DTGVSQNPRHKITKRGQNVTFRCDPISEHNRLYWYRQTLGQGPEFLTYFQNEAQLEKSRLLSDRFSAERPKGSFSTLEIQRTEQGDSAMYLCASMRKGDEANVLTFGAGSRLTVL.

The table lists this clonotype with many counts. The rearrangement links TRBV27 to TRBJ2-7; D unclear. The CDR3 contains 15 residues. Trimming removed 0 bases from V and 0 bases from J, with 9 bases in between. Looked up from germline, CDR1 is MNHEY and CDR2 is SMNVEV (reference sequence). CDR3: CASSLSFGPSYEQYF. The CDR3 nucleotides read TGTGCCAGCAGTTTATCCTTCGGGCCCTCCTACGAGCAGTACTTC.

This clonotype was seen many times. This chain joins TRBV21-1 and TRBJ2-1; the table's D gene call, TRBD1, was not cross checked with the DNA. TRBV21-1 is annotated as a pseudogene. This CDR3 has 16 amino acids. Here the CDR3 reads CASNDRGEVWGNEQFF. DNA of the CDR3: TGTGCCAGCAACGACAGGGGGGAAGTGTGGGGCAATGAGCAGTTCTTC.

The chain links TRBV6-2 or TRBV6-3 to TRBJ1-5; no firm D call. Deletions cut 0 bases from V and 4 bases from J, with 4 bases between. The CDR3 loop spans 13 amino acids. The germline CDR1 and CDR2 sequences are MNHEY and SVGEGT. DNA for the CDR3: TGTGCCAGCAGTTACTCGGAAAATCAGCCCCAGCATTTT. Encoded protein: CASSYSENQPQHF.

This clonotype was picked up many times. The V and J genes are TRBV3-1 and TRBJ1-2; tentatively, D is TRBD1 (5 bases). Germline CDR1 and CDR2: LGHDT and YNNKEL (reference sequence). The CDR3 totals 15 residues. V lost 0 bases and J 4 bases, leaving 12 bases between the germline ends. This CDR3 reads CASSQDVQGAYGYTF. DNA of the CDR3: TGTGCCAGCAGCCAAGATGTCCAGGGCGCCTATGGCTACACCTTC.

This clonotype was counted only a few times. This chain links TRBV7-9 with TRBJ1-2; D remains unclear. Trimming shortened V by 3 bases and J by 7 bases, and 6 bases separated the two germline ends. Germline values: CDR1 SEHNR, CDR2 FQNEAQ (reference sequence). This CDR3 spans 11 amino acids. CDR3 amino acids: CASSFARGYTF. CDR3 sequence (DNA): TGTGCCAGCAGCTTTGCCCGTGGCTACACCTTC. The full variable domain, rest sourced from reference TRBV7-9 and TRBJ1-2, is DTGVSQNPRHKITKRGQNVTFRCDPISEHNRLYWYRQTLGQGPEFLTYFQNEAQLEKSRLLSDRFSAERPKGSFSTLEIQRTEQGDSAMYLCASSFARGYTFGSGTRLTVV.

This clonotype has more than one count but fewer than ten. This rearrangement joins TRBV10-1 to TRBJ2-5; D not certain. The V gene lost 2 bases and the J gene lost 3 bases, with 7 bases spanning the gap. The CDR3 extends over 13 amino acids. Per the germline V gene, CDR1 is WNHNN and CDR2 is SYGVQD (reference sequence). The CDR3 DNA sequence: TGCGCCAGCAGTGAGAATCCAGAAGAGACCCAGTACTTC. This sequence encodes CASSENPEETQYF.

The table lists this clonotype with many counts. The CDR3 region is CASSPPRGVRSGTHSGANVLTF. Written as DNA, the CDR3 is TGTGCCAGCTCACCACCACGAGGGGTCCGTTCTGGAACCCACTCTGGGGCCAACGTCCTGACTTTC. The J gene is TRBJ2-6, the V gene TRBV18, with D perhaps given as TRBD1 or TRBD2 (5 bases each). V shed 0 bases and J shed 0 bases, with 24 bases lying between them. Germline V gene lookup returns CDR1 KGHSH and CDR2 LQKENI. The CDR3 loop spans 22 amino acids.

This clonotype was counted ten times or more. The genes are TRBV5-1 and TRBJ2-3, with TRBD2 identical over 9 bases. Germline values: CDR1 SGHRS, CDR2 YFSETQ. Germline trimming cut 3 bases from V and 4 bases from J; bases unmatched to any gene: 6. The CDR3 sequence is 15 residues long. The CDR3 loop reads CASSSLAGEPDTQYF. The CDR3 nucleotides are TGCGCCAGCAGCTCCTTAGCGGGGGAGCCAGATACGCAGTATTTT.

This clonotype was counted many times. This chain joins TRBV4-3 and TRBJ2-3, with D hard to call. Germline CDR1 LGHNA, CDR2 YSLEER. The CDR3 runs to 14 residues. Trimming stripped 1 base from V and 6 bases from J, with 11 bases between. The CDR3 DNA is TGCGCCAGCAGCCAAGGTAGAGAGCTGGATACGCAGTATTTT. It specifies CASSQGRELDTQYF.

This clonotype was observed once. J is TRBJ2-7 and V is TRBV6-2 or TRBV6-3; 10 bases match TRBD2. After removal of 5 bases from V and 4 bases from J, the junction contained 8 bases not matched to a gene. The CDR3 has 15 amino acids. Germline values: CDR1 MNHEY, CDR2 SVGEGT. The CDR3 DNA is TGTGCCAGCAGTCCCCAAGCGGGGGGGATATACGAGCAGTACTTC. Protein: CASSPQAGGIYEQYF.

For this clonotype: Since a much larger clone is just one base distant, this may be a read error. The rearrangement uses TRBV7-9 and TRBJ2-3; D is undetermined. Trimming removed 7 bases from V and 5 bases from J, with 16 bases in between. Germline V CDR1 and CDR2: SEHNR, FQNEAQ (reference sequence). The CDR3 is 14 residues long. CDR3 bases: TGTGCCAGCACCGACCCTCGTTTCAAAGATACGCAGTATTTT. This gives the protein CASTDPRFKDTQYF.

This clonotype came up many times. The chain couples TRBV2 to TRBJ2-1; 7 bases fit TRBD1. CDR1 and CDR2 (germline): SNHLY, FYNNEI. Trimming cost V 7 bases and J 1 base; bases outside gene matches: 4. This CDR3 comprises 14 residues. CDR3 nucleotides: TGTGCCAGCAATGACAGGGATTCCTACAATGAGCAGTTCTTC. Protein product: CASNDRDSYNEQFF.

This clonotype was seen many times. CDR3 DNA sequence: TGTGCCAGCAGTTTTCGGTTGGGGGATGCGGATACGCAGTATTTT. It specifies CASSFRLGDADTQYF. This chain joins TRBV28 and TRBJ2-3, with D perhaps being TRBD1 or TRBD2 (5 bases each). V was shortened by 3 bases and J by 6 bases, with 16 bases between the two germline ends. This CDR3 is built from 15 residues. Germline loops: CDR1 MDHEN, CDR2 SYDVKM.

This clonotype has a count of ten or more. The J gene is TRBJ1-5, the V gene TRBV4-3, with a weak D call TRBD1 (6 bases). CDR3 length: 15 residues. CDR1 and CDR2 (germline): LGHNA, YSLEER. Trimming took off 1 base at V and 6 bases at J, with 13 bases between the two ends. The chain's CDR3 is CASSQGRGSGQPQHF. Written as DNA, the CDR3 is TGCGCCAGCAGCCAAGGGAGGGGGTCCGGTCAGCCCCAGCATTTT.

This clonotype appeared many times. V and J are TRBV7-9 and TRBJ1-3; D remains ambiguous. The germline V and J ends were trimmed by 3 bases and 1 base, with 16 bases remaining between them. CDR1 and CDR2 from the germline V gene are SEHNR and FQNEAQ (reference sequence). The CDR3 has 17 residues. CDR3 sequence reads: CASSFATRLWSGNTIYF. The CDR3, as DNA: TGTGCCAGCAGCTTCGCGACCAGACTTTGGTCTGGAAACACCATATATTTT.

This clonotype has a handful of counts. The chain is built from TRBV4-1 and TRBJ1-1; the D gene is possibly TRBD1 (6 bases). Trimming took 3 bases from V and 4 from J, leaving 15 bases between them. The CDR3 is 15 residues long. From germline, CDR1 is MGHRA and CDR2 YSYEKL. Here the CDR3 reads CASSHPGTPGTEAFF. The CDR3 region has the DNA TGCGCCAGCAGCCACCCCGGGACACCGGGCACTGAAGCTTTCTTT.

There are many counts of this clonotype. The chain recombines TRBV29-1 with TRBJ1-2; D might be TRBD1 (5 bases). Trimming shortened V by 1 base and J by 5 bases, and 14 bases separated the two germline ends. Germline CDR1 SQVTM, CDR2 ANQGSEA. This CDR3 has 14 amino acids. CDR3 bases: TGCAGCGTTGAAGCTCAGGGCGTTGGGTATGGCTACACCTTC. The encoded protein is CSVEAQGVGYGYTF.

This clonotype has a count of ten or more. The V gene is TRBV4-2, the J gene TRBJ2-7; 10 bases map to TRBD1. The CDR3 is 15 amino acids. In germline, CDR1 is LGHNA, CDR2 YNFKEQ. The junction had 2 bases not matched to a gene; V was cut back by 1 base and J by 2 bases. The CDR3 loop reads CASSQAGTGAYEQYF. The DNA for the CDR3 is TGTGCCAGCAGCCAAGCCGGGACAGGGGCCTACGAGCAGTACTTC.

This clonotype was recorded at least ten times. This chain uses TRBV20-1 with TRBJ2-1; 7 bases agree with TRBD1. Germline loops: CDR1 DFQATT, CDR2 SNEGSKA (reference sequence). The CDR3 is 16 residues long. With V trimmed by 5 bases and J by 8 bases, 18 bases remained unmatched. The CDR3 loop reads CSADRPSDREYHEQFF. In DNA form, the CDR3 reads TGCAGTGCTGACCGACCCTCTGACAGGGAATACCATGAGCAGTTCTTC.